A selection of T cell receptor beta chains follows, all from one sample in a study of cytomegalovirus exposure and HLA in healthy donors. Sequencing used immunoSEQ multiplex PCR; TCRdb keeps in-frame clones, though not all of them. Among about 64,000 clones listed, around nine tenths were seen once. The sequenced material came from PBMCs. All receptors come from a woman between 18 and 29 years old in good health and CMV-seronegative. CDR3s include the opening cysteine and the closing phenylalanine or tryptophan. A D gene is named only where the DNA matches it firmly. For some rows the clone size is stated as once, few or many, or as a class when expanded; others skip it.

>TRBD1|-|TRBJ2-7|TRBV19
TGTGCCAGTAGTTTCCGGGACAGTTCCTACGAGCAGTACTTC
CASSFRDSSYEQYF
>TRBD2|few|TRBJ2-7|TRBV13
TGTGCCAGCAGCGGAGGAACTAGCGGCGAGCAGTACTTC
CASSGGTSGEQYF
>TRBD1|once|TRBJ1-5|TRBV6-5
TGTGCCAGCAGCCCAGACAGGGACCAGCCCCAGCATTTT
CASSPDRDQPQHF
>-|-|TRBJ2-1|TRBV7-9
TGTGCCAGCAGCTTACTAGCCCATGAGCAGTTCTTC
CASSLLAHEQFF
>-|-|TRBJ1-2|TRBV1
TGCACCAGCAGCCTGATCCGGGACAGGGATAATTCTGGCTACACCTTC
CTSSLIRDRDNSGYTF
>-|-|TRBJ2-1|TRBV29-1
TGCAGCGTTCGACGGGACACTTACAATGAGCAGTTCTTC
CSVRRDTYNEQFF
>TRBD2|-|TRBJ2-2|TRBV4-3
TGCGCCAGCAGCCAAGGTCTAGCGGGGGGAAACACCGGGGAGCTGTTTTTT
CASSQGLAGGNTGELFF
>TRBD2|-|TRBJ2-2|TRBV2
TGTGCCAGCAGCCCTAGCGGGGGGGTCCCCGGGGAGCTGTTTTTT
CASSPSGGVPGELFF
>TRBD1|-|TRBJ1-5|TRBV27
TGTGCCAGCAGTTTTTATGGACAGGTTGGCAATCAGCCCCAGCATTTT
CASSFYGQVGNQPQHF
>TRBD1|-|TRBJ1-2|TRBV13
TGTGCCAGCAGCCGACAGGGGACTGGCGGCTACACCTTC
CASSRQGTGGYTF